Presented here are 12 T cell receptor beta chains from one specimen sequenced in a study. Each CDR3 protein gets one entry after TCRdb re-called the 5' RACE reads with MiXCR. The profile shows some 8,200 distinct CDR3 sequences, 35% to 45% of them singletons. Material for sequencing was tumor-infiltrating memory CD4+ T cells sorted from the breast tumor. Subset noted: memory CD4+ T cells, CD4+CD45RO+CD25-. All receptors come from a female donor with breast cancer.

Details on this clonotype: This may stem from a read error, because a much larger clone lies one nucleotide away. V gene TRBV7-9 combines with J gene TRBJ2-7; TRBD2 matches at 10 bases. Germline trimming cut 5 bases from V and 1 base from J; bases unmatched to any gene: 8. The CDR3 has 16 amino acids. Germline lookup yields CDR1 SEHNR and CDR2 FQNEAQ (reference sequence). The CDR3 bases are TGTGCCAGCAGCGCCCCGGGACTAGCGCGTTCCTACGAGCAGTACTTC. Translation gives CASSAPGLARSYEQYF.

This rearrangement joins TRBV15 to TRBJ1-1; D call uncertain. V shed 3 bases and J shed 5 bases, with 16 bases lying between them. The CDR3 has 15 residues. CDR1 LNHNV and CDR2 YYDKDF come from the germline V gene (reference sequence). The CDR3 loop reads CATSRDRVLGTEAFF. The CDR3 coding sequence is TGTGCCACCAGCAGGGACCGGGTTTTAGGGACTGAAGCTTTCTTT.

The rearrangement uses TRBV3-1 and TRBJ2-1; D perhaps matches TRBD2 (5 bases). The CDR3 runs to 12 residues. V was cut by 1 base and J by 12 bases, with 10 bases left in between. Germline values: CDR1 LGHDT, CDR2 YNNKEL (reference sequence). DNA of the CDR3: TGTGCCAGCAGCCAAGGCCAGGAGGCGCAGTTCTTC. Its protein is CASSQGQEAQFF.

On this clonotype itself: One base away lies a much larger clone, so this may be a sequencing read error. Since the CDR3 does not end with the conserved phenylalanine or tryptophan, this likely comes from a read error. J is TRBJ2-5 and V is TRBV5-1; TRBD1 is a possible D gene (7 bases). The germline V gene encodes CDR1 SGHRS and CDR2 YFSETQ. The CDR3 runs 15 residues. The ends were cut back, 4 bases at V and 5 bases at J, with 18 bases in the middle. The CDR3 DNA is TGCGCCAGCAGCGACTCATCAGGGGGGCGGGAGACCCAGTACCTC. Residues: CASSDSSGGRETQYL.

V and J are TRBV29-1 and TRBJ2-1; 9 bases map to TRBD2. The V gene's germline CDR1 is SQVTM and CDR2 ANQGSEA. With V trimmed by 6 bases and J by 6 bases, 12 bases remained unmatched. The CDR3 loop spans 15 amino acids. This CDR3 is CSVGHTSGHGNEQFF. The CDR3 region has the DNA TGCAGCGTAGGCCATACTAGCGGGCATGGCAATGAGCAGTTCTTC.

The table lists this clonotype with many counts. The V gene is TRBV7-2, the J gene TRBJ1-1, with TRBD1 as a possible D gene (5 bases). Germline V gives CDR1 SGHTA, CDR2 FQGNSA. CDR3 length: 14 residues. V lost 8 bases and J 1 base, leaving 14 bases between the germline ends. Here the CDR3 reads CASQRGRENTEAFF. For the CDR3, the DNA is TGTGCCAGCCAGCGCGGCAGGGAGAACACTGAAGCTTTCTTT.

Note on this clonotype: The junction and the germline gene differ at one end; a read error may be behind it. This chain joins TRBV6-5 and TRBJ1-2; D might be TRBD1 (6 bases). CDR1 and CDR2 from the germline V gene are MNHEY and SVGAGI. The CDR3 consists of 16 residues. CDR3 bases: TGTGCCAGCGGGAGGATCCGCGACAGGCCCACCTATGGATACACCTTC. It yields the protein CASGRIRDRPTYGYTF.

This clonotype was counted at least ten times. This chain connects TRBV25-1 to TRBJ1-3, with D perhaps matching TRBD1 (5 bases). V lost 5 bases to trimming and J lost 0 bases, with 14 bases between them. CDR1 and CDR2 from the germline V gene are MGHDK and SYGVNS. This CDR3 region has 16 residues. The CDR3 DNA sequence: TGTGCCAGCAGTAAACCGACAGATATCTCTGGAAACACCATATATTTT. Its protein is CASSKPTDISGNTIYF.

This clonotype was detected a few times. V is TRBV7-9 and J is TRBJ2-3, with D maybe TRBD2 (6 bases). The CDR3 totals 14 residues. The germline V and J ends were trimmed by 5 bases and 3 bases, with 12 bases remaining between them. Germline lookup yields CDR1 SEHNR and CDR2 FQNEAQ (reference sequence). The CDR3 is CASSRGGTTDTQYF. CDR3 bases: TGTGCCAGCAGCCGTGGGGGGACTACAGATACGCAGTATTTT.

This clonotype is judged medium-sized. This chain uses TRBV4-1 with TRBJ2-4; 10 bases map to TRBD1. Germline CDR1 MGHRA, CDR2 YSYEKL. This CDR3 has 19 residues. The trim removed 0 bases at V and 1 base at J, leaving 9 bases unmatched. CDR3 sequence reads: CASSQEGPGQGWAKNIQYF. As DNA, the CDR3 is TGCGCCAGCAGCCAAGAGGGACCGGGACAGGGGTGGGCCAAAAACATTCAGTACTTC.

This clonotype was seen many times. The chain is built from TRBV5-4 and TRBJ2-5, with no clear D. The germline V and J ends were trimmed by 4 bases and 5 bases, with 15 bases remaining between them. This CDR3 is 14 amino acids long. CDR1 is SGHNT, CDR2 YYREEE, per germline (reference sequence). The CDR3 coding sequence is TGTGCCAGCAGCACTTATGGGCGTAGGGAGACCCAGTACTTC. It codes for CASSTYGRRETQYF.

In its sample, this clonotype ranks as medium-sized. This chain joins TRBV5-1 and TRBJ2-2; D might be TRBD2 (6 bases). The V end was cut by 2 bases, the J end by 6 bases, with 11 bases between. From germline, CDR1 is SGHRS and CDR2 YFSETQ. The CDR3 loop spans 14 amino acids. CDR3 loop: CASSFSGEAGELFF. As DNA, the CDR3 is TGCGCCAGCAGCTTCTCGGGGGAAGCCGGGGAGCTGTTTTTT.